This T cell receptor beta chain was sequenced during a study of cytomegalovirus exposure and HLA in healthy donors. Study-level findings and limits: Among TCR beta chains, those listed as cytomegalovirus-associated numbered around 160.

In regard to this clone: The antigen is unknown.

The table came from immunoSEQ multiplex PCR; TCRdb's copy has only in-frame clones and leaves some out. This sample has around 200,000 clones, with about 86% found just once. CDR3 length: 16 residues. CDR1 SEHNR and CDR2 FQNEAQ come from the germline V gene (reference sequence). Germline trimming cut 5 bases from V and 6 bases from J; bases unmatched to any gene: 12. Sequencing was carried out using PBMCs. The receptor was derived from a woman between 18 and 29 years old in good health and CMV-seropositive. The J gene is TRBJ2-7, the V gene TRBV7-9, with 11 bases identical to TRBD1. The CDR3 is CASSRPRTGGYLEQYF. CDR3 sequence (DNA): TGTGCCAGCAGCCGCCCCCGGACAGGGGGCTATCTCGAGCAGTACTTC.